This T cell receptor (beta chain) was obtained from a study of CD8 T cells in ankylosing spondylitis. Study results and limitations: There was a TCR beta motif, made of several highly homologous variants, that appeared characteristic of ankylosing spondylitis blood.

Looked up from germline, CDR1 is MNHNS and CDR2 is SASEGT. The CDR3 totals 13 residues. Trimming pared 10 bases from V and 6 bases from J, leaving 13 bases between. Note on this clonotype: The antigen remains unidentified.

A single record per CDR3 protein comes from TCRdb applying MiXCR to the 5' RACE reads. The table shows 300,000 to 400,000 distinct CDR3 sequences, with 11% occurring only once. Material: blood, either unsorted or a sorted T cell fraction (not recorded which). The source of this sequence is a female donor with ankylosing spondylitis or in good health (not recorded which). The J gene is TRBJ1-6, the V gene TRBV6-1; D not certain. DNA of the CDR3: TGTGCCACCGGCCAGAGTCCTAATTCACCCCTCCACTTT. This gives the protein CATGQSPNSPLHF.